This T cell receptor beta chain was retrieved from a study of radiotherapy plus CTLA-4 blockade in lung cancer. General study findings and limits: The authors reported that early blood T cell clone dynamics, with interferon-beta, best predicted response. Following radiotherapy plus ipilimumab, tumor-derived TCR clones expanded in the blood.

Generated by immunoSEQ multiplex PCR, the TCRdb table keeps only in-frame clones and is missing some. This sample has some 50,000 clones, with 60% to 80% found just once. For this clone: Its antigen is currently unknown.

Per germline, CDR1 SGHTA and CDR2 FQGNSA. CDR3 size: 13 residues. Trimming shortened V by 4 bases and J by 5 bases, and 11 bases separated the two germline ends. This sequence originates from a human donor with non-small cell lung cancer who had stable disease on radiotherapy plus ipilimumab. The rearrangement links TRBV7-2 to TRBJ1-2, with D unresolved. Sequenced here: peripheral blood, sampled from a patient treated with radiotherapy plus ipilimumab. CDR3 protein: CASSSAQDYGYTF. In nucleotides, the CDR3 is TGTGCCAGCAGCTCTGCCCAAGATTATGGCTACACCTTC.